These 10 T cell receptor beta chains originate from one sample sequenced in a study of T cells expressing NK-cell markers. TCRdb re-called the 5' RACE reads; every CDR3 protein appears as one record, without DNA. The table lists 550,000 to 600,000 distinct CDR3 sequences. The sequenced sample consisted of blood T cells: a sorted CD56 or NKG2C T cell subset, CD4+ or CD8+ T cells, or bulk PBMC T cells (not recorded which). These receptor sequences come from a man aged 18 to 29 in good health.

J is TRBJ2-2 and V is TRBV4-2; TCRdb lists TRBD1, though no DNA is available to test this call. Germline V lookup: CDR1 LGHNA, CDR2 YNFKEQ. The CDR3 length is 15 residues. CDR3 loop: CASSQGTGNTGELFF.

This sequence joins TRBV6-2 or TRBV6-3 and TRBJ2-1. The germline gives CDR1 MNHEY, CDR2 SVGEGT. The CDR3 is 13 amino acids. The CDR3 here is CASSYFKDQDEFF.

The CDR3 reads CASSVEGTSFGELFF. The chain carries TRBV9 and TRBJ2-2; TCRdb designates TRBD2, a call that cannot be tested without DNA. This CDR3 spans 15 amino acids. CDR1 SGDLS and CDR2 YYNGEE come from the germline V gene.

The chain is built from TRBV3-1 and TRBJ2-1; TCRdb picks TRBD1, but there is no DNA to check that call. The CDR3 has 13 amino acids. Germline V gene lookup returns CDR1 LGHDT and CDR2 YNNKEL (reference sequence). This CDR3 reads CASSGSRAHEQFF.

CDR3 in amino acids: CASSEGGTHRRQETQYF. The chain links TRBV12-3 or TRBV12-4 to TRBJ2-5; TCRdb lists TRBD1, though no DNA is available to test this call. The CDR3 sequence is 17 residues long.

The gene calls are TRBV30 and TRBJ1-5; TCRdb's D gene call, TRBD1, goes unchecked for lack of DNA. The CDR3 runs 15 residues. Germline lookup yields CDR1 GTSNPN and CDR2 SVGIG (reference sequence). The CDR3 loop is CAWRPGQCTVRPQHF.

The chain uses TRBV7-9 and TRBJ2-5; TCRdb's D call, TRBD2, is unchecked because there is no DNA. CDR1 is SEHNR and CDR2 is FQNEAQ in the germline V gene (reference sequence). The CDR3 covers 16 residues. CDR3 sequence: CASSLFSGRASGTQYF.

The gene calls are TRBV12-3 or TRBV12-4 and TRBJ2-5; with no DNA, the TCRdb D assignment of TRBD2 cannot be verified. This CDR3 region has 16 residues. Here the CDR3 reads CASSFESGRGRETQYF.

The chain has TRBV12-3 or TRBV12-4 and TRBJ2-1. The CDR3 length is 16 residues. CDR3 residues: CASSVQVREGLNEQFF.

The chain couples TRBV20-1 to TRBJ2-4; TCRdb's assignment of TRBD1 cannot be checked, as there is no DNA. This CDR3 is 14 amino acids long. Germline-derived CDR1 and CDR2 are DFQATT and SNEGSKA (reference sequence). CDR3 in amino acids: CSAREGANLALQYF.